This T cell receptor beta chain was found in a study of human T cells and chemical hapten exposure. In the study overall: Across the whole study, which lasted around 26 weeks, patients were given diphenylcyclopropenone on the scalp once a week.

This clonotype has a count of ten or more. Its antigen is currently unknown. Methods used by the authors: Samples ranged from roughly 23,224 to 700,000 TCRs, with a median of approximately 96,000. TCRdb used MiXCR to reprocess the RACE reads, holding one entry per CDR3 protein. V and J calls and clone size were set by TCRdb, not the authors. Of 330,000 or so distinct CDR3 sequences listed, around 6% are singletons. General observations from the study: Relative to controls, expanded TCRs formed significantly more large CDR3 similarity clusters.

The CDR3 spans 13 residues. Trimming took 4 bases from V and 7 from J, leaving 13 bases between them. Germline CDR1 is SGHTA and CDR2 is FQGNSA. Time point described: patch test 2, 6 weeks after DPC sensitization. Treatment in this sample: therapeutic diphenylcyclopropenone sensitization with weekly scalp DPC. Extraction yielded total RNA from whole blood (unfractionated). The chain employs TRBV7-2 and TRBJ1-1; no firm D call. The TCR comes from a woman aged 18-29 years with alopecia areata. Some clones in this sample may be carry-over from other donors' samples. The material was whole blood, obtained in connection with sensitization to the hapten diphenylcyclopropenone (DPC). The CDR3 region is CASSSVRVIEAFF. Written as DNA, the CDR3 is TGTGCCAGCAGCTCCGTTAGGGTTATTGAAGCTTTCTTT.